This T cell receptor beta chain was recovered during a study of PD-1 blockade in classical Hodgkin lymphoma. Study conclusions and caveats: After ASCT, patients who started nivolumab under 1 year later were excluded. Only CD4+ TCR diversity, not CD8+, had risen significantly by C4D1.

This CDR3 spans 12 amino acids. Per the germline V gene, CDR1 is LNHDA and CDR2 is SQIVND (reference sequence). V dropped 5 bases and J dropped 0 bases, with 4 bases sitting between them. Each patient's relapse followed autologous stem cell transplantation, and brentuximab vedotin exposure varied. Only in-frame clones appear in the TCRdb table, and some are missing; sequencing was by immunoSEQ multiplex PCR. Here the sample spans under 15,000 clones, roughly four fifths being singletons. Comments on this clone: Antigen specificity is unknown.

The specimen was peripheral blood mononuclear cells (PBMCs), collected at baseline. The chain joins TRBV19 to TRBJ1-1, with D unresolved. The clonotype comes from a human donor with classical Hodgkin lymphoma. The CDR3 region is CASSYMNTEAFF. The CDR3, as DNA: TGTGCCAGTAGTTATATGAACACTGAAGCTTTCTTT.